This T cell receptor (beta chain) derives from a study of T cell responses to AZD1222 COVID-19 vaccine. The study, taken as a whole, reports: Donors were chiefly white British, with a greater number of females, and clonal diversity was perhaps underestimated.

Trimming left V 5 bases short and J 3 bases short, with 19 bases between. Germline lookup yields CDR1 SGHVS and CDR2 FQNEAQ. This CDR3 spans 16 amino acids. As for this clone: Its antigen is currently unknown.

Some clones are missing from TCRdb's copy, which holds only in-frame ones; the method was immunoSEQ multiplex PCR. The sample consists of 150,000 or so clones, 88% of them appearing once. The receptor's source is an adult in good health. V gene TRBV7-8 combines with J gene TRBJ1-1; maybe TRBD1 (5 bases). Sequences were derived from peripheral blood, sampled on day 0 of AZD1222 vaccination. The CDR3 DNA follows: TGTGCCAGCAGCCTCAGGGTAGGACAAGGGCACACTGAAGCTTTCTTT. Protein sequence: CASSLRVGQGHTEAFF.